This TCR beta chain stems from a study of blood T cells in healthy people across ages. This clonotype was seen at least ten times. This CDR3 has 15 amino acids. The germline CDR1 and CDR2 sequences are SGHAT and FQNNGV. V lost 5 bases to trimming and J lost 5 bases; unmatched junction nucleotides: 8. With a J-beta primer mix and a sample-barcoded 5' primer, a second PCR ran about 7 to 12 cycles. In TCRdb, the 5' RACE reads were re-called with MiXCR into one record per CDR3 protein. Found here are approximately 900,000 distinct CDR3 sequences, roughly 50% of them singletons; the top ten hold over 10%. This TCR was sampled from a young man in good health. V usage is TRBV11-2 and J usage is TRBJ2-3, with 9 bases aligning to TRBD1. Sequenced input: blood. This chain's CDR3 is CASSPSGTGRDTQYF. The CDR3 nucleotides are TGTGCCAGCAGCCCCAGTGGGACAGGGAGAGATACGCAGTATTTT. Looking up the rest from reference TRBV11-2 and TRBJ2-3 gives the full variable domain: EAGVAQSPRYKIIEKRQSVAFWCNPISGHATLYWYQQILGQGPKLLIQFQNNGVVDDSQLPKDRFSAERLKGVDSTLKIQPAKLEDSAVYLCASSPSGTGRDTQYFGPGTRLTVL.